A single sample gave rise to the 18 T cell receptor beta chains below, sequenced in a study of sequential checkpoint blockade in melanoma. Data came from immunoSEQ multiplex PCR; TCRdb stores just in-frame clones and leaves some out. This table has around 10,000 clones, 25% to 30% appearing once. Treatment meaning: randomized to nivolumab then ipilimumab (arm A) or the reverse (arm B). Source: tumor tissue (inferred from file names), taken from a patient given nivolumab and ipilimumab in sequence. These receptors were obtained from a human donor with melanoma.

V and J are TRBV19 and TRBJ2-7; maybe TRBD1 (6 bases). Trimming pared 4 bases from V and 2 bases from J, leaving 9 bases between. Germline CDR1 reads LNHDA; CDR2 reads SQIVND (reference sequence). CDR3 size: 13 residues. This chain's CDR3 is CASSRRTAYEQYF. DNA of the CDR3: TGTGCCAGTAGTAGGAGGACAGCCTACGAGCAGTACTTC.

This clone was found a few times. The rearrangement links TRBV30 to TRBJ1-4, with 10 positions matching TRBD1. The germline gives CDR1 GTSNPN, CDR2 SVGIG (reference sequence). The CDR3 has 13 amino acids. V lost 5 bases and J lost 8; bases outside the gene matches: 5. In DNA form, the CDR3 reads TGTGCCTGGGGGACAGGGGTCGAGGAAAAACTGTTTTTT. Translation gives CAWGTGVEEKLFF.

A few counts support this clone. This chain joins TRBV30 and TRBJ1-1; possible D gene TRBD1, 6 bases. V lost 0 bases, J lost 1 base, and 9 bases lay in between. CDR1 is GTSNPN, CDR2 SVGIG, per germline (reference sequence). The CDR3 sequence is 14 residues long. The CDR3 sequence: CAWSVGGPNTEAFF. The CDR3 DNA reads TGTGCCTGGAGTGTAGGGGGACCGAACACTGAAGCTTTCTTT.

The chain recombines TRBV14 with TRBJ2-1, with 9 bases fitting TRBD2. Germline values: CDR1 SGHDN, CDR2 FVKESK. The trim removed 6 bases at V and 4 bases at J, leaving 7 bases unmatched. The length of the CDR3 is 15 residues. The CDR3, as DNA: TGTGCCAGCAGTCCAGCGGGGGGCTTTTACAATGAGCAGTTCTTC. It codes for CASSPAGGFYNEQFF.

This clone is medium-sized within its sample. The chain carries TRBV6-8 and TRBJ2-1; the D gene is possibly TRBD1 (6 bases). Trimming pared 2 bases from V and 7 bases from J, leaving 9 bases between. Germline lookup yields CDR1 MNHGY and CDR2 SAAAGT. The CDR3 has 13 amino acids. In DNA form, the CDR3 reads TGTGCCAGCAGTTACAATCAGGGGAATGAGCAGTTCTTC. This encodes CASSYNQGNEQFF.

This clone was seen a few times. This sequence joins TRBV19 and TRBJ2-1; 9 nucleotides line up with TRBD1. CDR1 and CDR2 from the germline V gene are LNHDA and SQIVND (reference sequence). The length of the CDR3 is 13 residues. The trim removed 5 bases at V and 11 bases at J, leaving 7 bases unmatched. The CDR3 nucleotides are TGTGCCAGTAGTGCGGGACAGGGATTGAAGCAGTTCTTC. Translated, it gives CASSAGQGLKQFF.

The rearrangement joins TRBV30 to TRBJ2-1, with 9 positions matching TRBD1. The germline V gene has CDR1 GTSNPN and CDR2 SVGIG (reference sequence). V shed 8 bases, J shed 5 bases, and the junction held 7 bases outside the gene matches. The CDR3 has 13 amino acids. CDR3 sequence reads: CAGTGGSHNEQFF. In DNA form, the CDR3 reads TGTGCCGGTACAGGGGGCTCTCACAATGAGCAGTTCTTC.

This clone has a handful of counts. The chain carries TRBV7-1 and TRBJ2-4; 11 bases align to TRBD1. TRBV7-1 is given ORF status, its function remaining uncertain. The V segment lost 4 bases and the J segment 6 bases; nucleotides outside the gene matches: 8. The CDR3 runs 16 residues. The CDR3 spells CASSLMAGTGGNIQYF. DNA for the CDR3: TGTGCCAGCAGCTTAATGGCTGGGACAGGGGGAAACATTCAGTACTTC.

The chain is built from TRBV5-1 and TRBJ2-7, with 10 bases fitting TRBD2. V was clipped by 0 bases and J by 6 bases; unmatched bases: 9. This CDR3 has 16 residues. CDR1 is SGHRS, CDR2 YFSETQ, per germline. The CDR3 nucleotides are TGCGCCAGCAGCTTGGCAGTTGGGACTAGCGTAGGCGAGCAGTACTTC. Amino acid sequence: CASSLAVGTSVGEQYF.

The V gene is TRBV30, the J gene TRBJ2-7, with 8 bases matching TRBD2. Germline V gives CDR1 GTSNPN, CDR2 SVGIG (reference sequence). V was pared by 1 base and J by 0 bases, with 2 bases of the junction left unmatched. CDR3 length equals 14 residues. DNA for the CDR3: TGTGCCTGGAGTGGGCTAGCGGGCTCCTACGAGCAGTACTTC. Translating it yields CAWSGLAGSYEQYF.

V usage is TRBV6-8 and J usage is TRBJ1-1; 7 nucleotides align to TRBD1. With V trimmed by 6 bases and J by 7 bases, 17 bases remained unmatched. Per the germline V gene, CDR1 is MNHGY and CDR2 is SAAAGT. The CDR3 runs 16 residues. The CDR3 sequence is CASRFEERRQGDEAFF. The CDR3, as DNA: TGTGCCAGCAGATTCGAAGAGCGAAGACAGGGAGATGAAGCTTTCTTT.

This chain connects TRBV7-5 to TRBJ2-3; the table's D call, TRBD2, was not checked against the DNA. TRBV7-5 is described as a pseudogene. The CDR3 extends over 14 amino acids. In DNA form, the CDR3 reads TGTGCCAGCGCGCCGGGGGGAACCGCAGATACGCAGTATTTT. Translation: CASAPGGTADTQYF.

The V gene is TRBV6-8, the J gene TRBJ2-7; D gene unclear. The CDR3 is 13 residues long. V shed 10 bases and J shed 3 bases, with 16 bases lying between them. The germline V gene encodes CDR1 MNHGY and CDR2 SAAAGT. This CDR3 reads CATLNPPDYEQYF. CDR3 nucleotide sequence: TGTGCCACCCTCAACCCCCCGGACTACGAGCAGTACTTC.

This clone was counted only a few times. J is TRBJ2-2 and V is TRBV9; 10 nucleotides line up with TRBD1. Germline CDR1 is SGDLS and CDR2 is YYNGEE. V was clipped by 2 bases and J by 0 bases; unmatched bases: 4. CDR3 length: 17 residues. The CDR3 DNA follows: TGTGCCAGCAGCGTTTTGGGACAGGGGTCGAACACCGGGGAGCTGTTTTTT. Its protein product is CASSVLGQGSNTGELFF.

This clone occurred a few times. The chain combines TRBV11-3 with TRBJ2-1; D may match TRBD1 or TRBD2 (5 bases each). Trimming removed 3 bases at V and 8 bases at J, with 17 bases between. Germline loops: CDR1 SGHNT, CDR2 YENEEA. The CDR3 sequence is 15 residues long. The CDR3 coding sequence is TGTGCCAGCAGCTTTCCCGGGACGTATGGCGATGAGCAGTTCTTC. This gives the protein CASSFPGTYGDEQFF.

The CDR3 reads CASSLGTSGSTDTQYF. The CDR3 DNA follows: TGTGCCAGCAGCTTAGGGACTAGCGGTAGCACAGATACGCAGTATTTT. The chain couples TRBV11-3 to TRBJ2-3; 10 nucleotides line up with TRBD2. Germline assignment: CDR1 SGHNT and CDR2 YENEEA. The J segment lost 0 bases and the V segment lost 1 base, leaving 1 base of the junction unmatched. The CDR3 contains 16 residues. The complete variable domain, with remaining parts taken from reference TRBV11-3 and TRBJ2-3, reads EAGVVQSPRYKIIEKKQPVAFWCNPISGHNTLYWYLQNLGQGPELLIRYENEEAVDDSQLPKDRFSAERLKGVDSTLKIQPAELGDSAVYLCASSLGTSGSTDTQYFGPGTRLTVL.

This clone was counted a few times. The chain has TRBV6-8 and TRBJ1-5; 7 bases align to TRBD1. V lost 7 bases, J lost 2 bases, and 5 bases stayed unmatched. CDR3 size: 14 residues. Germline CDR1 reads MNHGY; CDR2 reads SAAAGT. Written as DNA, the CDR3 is TGTGCCAGCACCCAGGGGGGAGGCAATCAGCCCCAGCATTTT. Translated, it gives CASTQGGGNQPQHF.

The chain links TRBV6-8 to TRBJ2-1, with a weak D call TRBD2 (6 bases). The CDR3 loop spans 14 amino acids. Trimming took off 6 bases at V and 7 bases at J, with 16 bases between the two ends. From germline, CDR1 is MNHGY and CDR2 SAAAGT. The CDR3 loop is CASRRGLGGNEQFF. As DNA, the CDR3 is TGTGCCAGCAGGAGGGGACTCGGGGGAAATGAGCAGTTCTTC.